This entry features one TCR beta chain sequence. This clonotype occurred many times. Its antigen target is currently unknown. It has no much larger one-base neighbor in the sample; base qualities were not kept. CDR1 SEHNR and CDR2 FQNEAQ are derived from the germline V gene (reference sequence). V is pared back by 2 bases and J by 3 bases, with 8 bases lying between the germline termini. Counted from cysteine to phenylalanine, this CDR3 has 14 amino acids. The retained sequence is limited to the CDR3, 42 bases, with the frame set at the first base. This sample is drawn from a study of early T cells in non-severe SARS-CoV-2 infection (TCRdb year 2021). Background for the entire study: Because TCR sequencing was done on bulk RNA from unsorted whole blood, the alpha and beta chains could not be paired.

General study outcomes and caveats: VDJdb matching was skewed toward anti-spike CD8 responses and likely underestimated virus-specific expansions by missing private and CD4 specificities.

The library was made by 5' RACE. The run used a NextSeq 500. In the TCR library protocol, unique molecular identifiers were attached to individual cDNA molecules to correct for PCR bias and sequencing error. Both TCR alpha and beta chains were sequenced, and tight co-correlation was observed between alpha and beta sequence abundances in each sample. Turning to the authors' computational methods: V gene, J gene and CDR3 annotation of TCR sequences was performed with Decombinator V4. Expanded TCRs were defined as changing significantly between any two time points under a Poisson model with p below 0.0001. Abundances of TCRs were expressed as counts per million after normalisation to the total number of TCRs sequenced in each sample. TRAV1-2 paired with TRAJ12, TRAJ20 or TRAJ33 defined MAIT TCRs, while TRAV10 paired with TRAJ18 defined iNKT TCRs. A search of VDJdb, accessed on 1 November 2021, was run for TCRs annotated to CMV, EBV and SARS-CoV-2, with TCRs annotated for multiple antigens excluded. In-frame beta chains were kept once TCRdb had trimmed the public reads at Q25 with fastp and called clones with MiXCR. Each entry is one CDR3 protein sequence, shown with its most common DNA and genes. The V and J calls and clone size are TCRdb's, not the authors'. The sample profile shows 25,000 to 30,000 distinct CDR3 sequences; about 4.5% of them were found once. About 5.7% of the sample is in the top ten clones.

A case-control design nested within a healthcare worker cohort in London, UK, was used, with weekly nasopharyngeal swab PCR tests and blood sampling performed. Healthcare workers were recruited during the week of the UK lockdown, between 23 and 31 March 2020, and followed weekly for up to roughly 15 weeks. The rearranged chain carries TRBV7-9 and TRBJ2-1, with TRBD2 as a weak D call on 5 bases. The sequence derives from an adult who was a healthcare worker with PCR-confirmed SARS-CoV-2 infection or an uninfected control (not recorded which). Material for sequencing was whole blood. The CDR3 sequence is CASSLNRDYNEQFF. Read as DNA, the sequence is TGTGCCAGCAGCTTAAACCGGGACTACAATGAGCAGTTCTTC.